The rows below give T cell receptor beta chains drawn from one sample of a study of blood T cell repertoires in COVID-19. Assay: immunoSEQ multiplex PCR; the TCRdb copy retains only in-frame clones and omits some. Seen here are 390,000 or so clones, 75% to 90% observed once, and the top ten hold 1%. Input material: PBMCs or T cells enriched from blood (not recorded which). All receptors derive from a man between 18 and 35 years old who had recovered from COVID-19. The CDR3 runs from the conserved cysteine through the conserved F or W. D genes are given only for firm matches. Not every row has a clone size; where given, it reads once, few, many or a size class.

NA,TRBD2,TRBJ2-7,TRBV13,TGTGCCAGCAGCCCCCCGCCCGGGACTAGCGGGTTGTTTTTCCAGTACTTC,CASSPPPGTSGLFFQYF
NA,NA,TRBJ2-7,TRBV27,TGTGCCAGCAGTTTTCGAGGCAGGGAGGTCCACGAGCAGTACTTC,CASSFRGREVHEQYF
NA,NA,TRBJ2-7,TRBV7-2,TGTGCCAGCAGCTTTTCGGAGTTGGCCGAGCAGTACTTC,CASSFSELAEQYF
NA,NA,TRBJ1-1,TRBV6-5,TGTGCCAGCAGTTCCCCGACAGAAGCTTTCTTT,CASSSPTEAFF
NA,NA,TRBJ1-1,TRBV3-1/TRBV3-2,TGTGCCAGCAGCCAGAGGACGGGAACTAACACTGAAGCTTTCTTT,CASSQRTGTNTEAFF
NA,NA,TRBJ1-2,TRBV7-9,TGTGCCAGCAGCCAATCGGGGATCTATGGCTACACCTTC,CASSQSGIYGYTF
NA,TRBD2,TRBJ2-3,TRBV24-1,TGTGCCACCAGTGATACCGGGACTAGCGCAGATACGCAGTATTTT,CATSDTGTSADTQYF
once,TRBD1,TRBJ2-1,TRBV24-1,TGTGCCACCAGTGATACGGGACAGGGGGAGAATGAGCAGTTCTTC,CATSDTGQGENEQFF
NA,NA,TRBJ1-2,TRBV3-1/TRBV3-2,TGTGCCAGCAGCCAAGGGCAGGCCACTTCTAACTATGGCTACACCTTC,CASSQGQATSNYGYTF
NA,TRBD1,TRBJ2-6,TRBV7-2,TGTGCCAGCAGCTTCAAACAGGGGGTACCTCTGGGGGCCAACGTCCTGACTTTC,CASSFKQGVPLGANVLTF
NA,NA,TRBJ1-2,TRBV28,TGTGCCAGCAGTTTGCAGAATTTCTATGGCTACACCTTC,CASSLQNFYGYTF
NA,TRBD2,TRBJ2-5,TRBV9,TGTGCCAGCAGCGCTGGACTAGCGGGAGGCGGGCAAGAGACCCAGTACTTC,CASSAGLAGGGQETQYF
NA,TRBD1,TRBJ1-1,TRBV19,TGTGCCAGTAATTCCGAAGGGGGCAGGGCTGAAGCTTTCTTT,CASNSEGGRAEAFF
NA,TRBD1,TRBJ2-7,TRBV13,TGTGCCAGCAGCTTAGGGTTGCGGGACAGGGGTTACGAGCAGTACTTC,CASSLGLRDRGYEQYF
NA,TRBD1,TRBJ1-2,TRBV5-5,TGTGCCAGCAGCATAAGACAGGGGAAGGCGGAGGGCTACACCTTC,CASSIRQGKAEGYTF
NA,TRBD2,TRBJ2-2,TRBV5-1,TGCGCCAGCAGCCCTGGGACTAGCGGGAAGGGGGCCGGGGAGCTGTTTTTT,CASSPGTSGKGAGELFF
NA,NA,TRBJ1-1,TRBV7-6,TGTGCCAGCAGCTTAGGTAGGGGTGGGAACACTGAAGCTTTCTTT,CASSLGRGGNTEAFF
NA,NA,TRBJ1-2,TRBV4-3,TGCGCCAGCAGCCAAGGGAGAGCAGCTAACTATGGCTACACCTTC,CASSQGRAANYGYTF
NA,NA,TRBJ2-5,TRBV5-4,TGTGCCAGCAGTCGTTCATCGGGGCAAGAGACCCAGTACTTC,CASSRSSGQETQYF
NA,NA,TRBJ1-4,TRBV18,TGTGCCAGCTCCCTCAACCACCGGGGACACCCAAATGAAAAACTGTTTTTT,CASSLNHRGHPNEKLFF
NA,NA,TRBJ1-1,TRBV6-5,TGTGCCACCCGGGGGTCGGAAGCTTTCTTT,CATRGSEAFF
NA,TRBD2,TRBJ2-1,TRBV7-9,TGTGCCAGCAGCCCAAATAGCGGGTCCGTGGAGGAGCAGTTCTTC,CASSPNSGSVEEQFF
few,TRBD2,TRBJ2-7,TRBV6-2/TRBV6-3,TGTGCCAGCAGCCCCCAGGGACTAGGGACCTACGAGCAGTACTTC,CASSPQGLGTYEQYF
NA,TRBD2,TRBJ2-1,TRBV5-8,TGTGCCAGCAGCTCTCTCGGCCTAGCGGGACTTCACAGAGAGCAGTTCTTC,CASSSLGLAGLHREQFF
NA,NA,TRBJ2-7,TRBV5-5,TGTGCCAGCAGCTTGGGTACCCTACAGGGCGAGCAGTACTTC,CASSLGTLQGEQYF
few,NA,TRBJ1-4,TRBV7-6,TGTGCCAGCAGTGGCAGGGGAGATGAAAAACTGTTTTTT,CASSGRGDEKLFF
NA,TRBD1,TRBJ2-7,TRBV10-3,TGTGCCATCTGCCCGGGACAGGGCTACGAGCAGTACTTC,CAICPGQGYEQYF
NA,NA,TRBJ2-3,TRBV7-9,TGTGCCAGCAGGAGGGACTCTTCAACGCAGTATTTT,CASRRDSSTQYF
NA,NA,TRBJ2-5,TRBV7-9,TGTGCCAGCAGCCCCTTGCAAGAGACCCAGTACTTC,CASSPLQETQYF
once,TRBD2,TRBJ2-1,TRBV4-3,TGCGCCAGCAGCCCGTCGGGGGGTGAGCAGTTCTTC,CASSPSGGEQFF
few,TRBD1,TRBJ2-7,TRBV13,TGTGCCAGCAGCTCTCCAAGACGGGACAGGGGTGCGTACGAGCAGTACTTC,CASSSPRRDRGAYEQYF
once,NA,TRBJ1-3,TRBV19,TGTGCCAGTAGTATGACTACGGGAAACACCATATATTTT,CASSMTTGNTIYF
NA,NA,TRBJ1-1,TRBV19,TGTGCCAGTATGGGGTTATCGGGAAACACTGAAGCTTTCTTT,CASMGLSGNTEAFF
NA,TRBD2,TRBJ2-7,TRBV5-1,TGCGCCAGTACGAAGCGGGAGGGGTACGAGCAGTACTTC,CASTKREGYEQYF
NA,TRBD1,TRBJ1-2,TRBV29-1,TGCAGCGTTCAGGGGGCCCCCACGGTAGTTAACTATGGCTACACCTTC,CSVQGAPTVVNYGYTF
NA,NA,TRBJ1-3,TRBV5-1,TGCGCCAGCAGCTTGGGGGCTTACCGCTCTGGAAACACCATATATTTT,CASSLGAYRSGNTIYF
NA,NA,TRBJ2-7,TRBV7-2,TGTGCCAGCAGCTCCCAATACGAGCAGTACTTC,CASSSQYEQYF
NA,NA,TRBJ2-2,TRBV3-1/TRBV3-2,TGTGCCAGCACCTTTCGTGGGGGGGCGAGCGGGGAGCTGTTTTTT,CASTFRGGASGELFF
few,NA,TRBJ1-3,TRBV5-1,TGCGCCAGCAGAACAGGGCCTGGAAACACCATATATTTT,CASRTGPGNTIYF
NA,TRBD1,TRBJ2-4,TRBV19,TGTGCCAGTAGTAGAGGCCCCGGGACAGTGATTGAAAACATTCAGTACTTC,CASSRGPGTVIENIQYF
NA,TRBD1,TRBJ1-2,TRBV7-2,TGTGCCAGCAGCCCCGAAGAGACAGGGGGACAGTATGGCTACACCTTC,CASSPEETGGQYGYTF
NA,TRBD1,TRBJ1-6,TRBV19,TGTGCCAGTAGCCAAGGCTCGGGACAGGGGCTTTCCCTCCACTTT,CASSQGSGQGLSLHF
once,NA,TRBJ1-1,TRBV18,TGTGCCAGCTCACCACCCAGGGAAGCGGGGAACACTGAAGCTTTCTTT,CASSPPREAGNTEAFF
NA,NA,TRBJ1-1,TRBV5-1,TGCGCCAGCAGGCCGGGGAACACTGAAGCTTTCTTT,CASRPGNTEAFF
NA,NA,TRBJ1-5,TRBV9,TGTGCCAGCAGCGTAGAACCGGAGGGAAAGCCCCAGCATTTT,CASSVEPEGKPQHF
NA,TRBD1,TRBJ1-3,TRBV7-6,TGTGCCAGCAGCTCAGGACAGGGGGCGAGAGGAAACACCATATATTTT,CASSSGQGARGNTIYF
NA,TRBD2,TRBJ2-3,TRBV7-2,TGTGCCAGCAGCCAAAGGACTAGCCAAAGGGCAGATACGCAGTATTTT,CASSQRTSQRADTQYF
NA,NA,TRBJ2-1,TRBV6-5,TGTGCCAGCAGTCCCAACGAGAAAAATGAGCAGTTCTTC,CASSPNEKNEQFF
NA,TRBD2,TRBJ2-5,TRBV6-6,TGTGCCAGCAGTAAGACTAGCGGGGGCTACCAAGAGACCCAGTACTTC,CASSKTSGGYQETQYF
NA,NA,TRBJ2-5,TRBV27,TGTGCCAGCAGTTGGGCCCTTAATCCACAAGAGACCCAGTACTTC,CASSWALNPQETQYF
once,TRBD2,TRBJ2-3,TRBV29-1,TGCAGCGTGGGACTAGAATCAGATACGCAGTATTTT,CSVGLESDTQYF
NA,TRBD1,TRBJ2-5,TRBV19,TGTGCCAGTAGTATGGGGCAGGGGGTCTTCGGAGAGACCCAGTACTTC,CASSMGQGVFGETQYF
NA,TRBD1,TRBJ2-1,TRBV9,TGTGCCAGCAGCGGAAATGGACAGGGTGGGCAGTTCTTC,CASSGNGQGGQFF
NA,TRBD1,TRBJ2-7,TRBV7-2,TGTGCCAGCAGCCCGGGGACAGTCTCCTACGAGCAGTACTTC,CASSPGTVSYEQYF
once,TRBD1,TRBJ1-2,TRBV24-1,TGTGCCACCAGCTCGGGACAGGGACGTGGCTACACCTTC,CATSSGQGRGYTF
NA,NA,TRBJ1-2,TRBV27,TGTGCCAGCAGTTTAGCAGGGGACTATGGCTACACCTTC,CASSLAGDYGYTF
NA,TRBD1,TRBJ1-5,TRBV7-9,TGTGCCAGCAGCTTAGCGAGGGGGACAGGGGCTGAGAACAATCAGCCCCAGCATTTT,CASSLARGTGAENNQPQHF
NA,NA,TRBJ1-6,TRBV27,TGTGCCAGCCGGTCCTATAATTCACCCCTCCACTTT,CASRSYNSPLHF
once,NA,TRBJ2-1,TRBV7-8,TGTGCCAGCACCCAGGGGGGTCCCTACAATGAGCAGTTCTTC,CASTQGGPYNEQFF
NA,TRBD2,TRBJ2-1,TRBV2,TGTGCCAGCAGTGGACCCCTAGCGGGAGGAGAGCAGTTCTTC,CASSGPLAGGEQFF